Below are 19 T cell receptor beta chains sequenced from a single sample in a study of patients and donors after allogeneic stem cell transplantation. TCRdb reprocessed the RT-PCR reads with MiXCR, giving one entry per CDR3 protein. The sample contains about 960,000 distinct CDR3 sequences, approximately 18% of which appear only once. The sequencing input was blood, either unsorted or a sorted T cell fraction (not recorded which). The receptor source for this set is a human donor who was either an allogeneic HSCT recipient or a stem cell or donor lymphocyte infusion donor (not recorded which). It is not recorded whose cells these are; they may come from a transplant donor.

This clonotype showed up just a few times. V and J are TRBV5-6 and TRBJ1-2; 7 positions agree with TRBD1. With V trimmed by 6 bases and J by 0 bases, 8 bases remained unmatched. Per the germline V gene, CDR1 is SGHDT and CDR2 is YYEEEE. The CDR3 sequence is 15 residues long. CDR3 DNA sequence: TGTGCCAGCACTCCACCGGACAGGTCTAACTATGGCTACACCTTC. Its protein is CASTPPDRSNYGYTF.

A note on this clonotype: The junction differs from germline at one of its ends, possibly a read error. The V call is TRBV7-9, the J call TRBJ1-1; D is perhaps TRBD1 (5 bases). Germline V gives CDR1 SEHNR, CDR2 FQNEAQ (reference sequence). The CDR3 is made up of 13 amino acids. The CDR3 DNA reads TGTGCCAGCAGCCACGGGACGAACACTGAAGCTCTCTTT. It is translated as CASSHGTNTEALF.

The rearrangement uses TRBV14 and TRBJ2-5, with 7 bases identical to TRBD1. The CDR3 is made up of 14 amino acids. V lost 5 bases to trimming and J lost 3 bases; unmatched junction nucleotides: 6. Germline V gene data show CDR1 as SGHDN and CDR2 as FVKESK. The CDR3 nucleotides are TGTGCCAGCAGCGACGAGACAGGGAAAGAGACCCAGTACTTC. Its translation is CASSDETGKETQYF.

V usage is TRBV7-9 and J usage is TRBJ2-2; the D call may be TRBD1 or TRBD2 (7 bases each). Germline CDR1 reads SEHNR; CDR2 reads FQNEAQ (reference sequence). CDR3 length: 15 residues. V shed 11 bases and J shed 2 bases, with 18 bases lying between them. The CDR3 loop reads CASERDRYNTGELFF. CDR3 in DNA: TGTGCCTCTGAGCGGGACAGATATAACACCGGGGAGCTGTTTTTT.

The chain links TRBV6-1 to TRBJ2-5; D ambiguous. CDR1 MNHNS and CDR2 SASEGT come from the germline V gene. CDR3 length equals 17 residues. Trimming shortened V by 2 bases and J by 4 bases, and 20 bases separated the two germline ends. CDR3: CASSELVVSRTGETQYF. In DNA form, the CDR3 reads TGTGCCAGCAGTGAATTGGTGGTTTCGCGGACCGGAGAGACCCAGTACTTC.

This chain links TRBV2 with TRBJ2-3; the match to TRBD1 covers 7 bases. Germline V gene sequence: CDR1 SNHLY, CDR2 FYNNEI. V lost 4 bases, J lost 1 base, and 2 bases stayed unmatched. CDR3 length equals 14 residues. The DNA for the CDR3 is TGTGCCAGCAGTGTTGGGACAGGCACAGATACGCAGTATTTT. The encoded protein is CASSVGTGTDTQYF.

There are a few counts of this clonotype. The gene calls are TRBV9 and TRBJ2-7, with TRBD2 matching 7 bases. The V gene's germline CDR1 is SGDLS and CDR2 YYNGEE. V shed 0 bases and J 2 bases; nucleotides not matched to a gene: 5. The CDR3 runs to 15 residues. The CDR3 coding sequence is TGTGCCAGCAGCGTAGGAGCGGGATCGGCCTACGAGCAGTACTTC. Translated, it gives CASSVGAGSAYEQYF.

This clonotype was counted between two and nine times. The chain carries TRBV4-1 and TRBJ1-1; D may be TRBD1 (6 bases). The CDR3 has 14 residues. CDR1 MGHRA and CDR2 YSYEKL come from the germline V gene. V gave up 4 bases and J gave up 5 bases, with 14 bases separating them. Here the CDR3 DNA reads TGCGCCAGCAGCCGAGTTAACAGGGAGACTGAAGCTTTCTTT. Translated, it gives CASSRVNRETEAFF.

In its sample, this clonotype was seen a few times. This chain joins TRBV15 and TRBJ2-7; a weak D match, TRBD1 (6 bases). V was trimmed by 0 bases and J by 3 bases, leaving 15 bases between them. The CDR3 has 16 amino acids. Germline assignment: CDR1 LNHNV and CDR2 YYDKDF (reference sequence). The CDR3 bases are TGTGCCACCAGCAGAGATACGACAGGAGACTACTACGAGCAGTACTTC. This gives the protein CATSRDTTGDYYEQYF.

There are a few counts of this clonotype. The gene calls are TRBV20-1 and TRBJ2-1; 9 nucleotides align to TRBD2. Trimming removed 3 bases from V and 2 bases from J; junction bases left unmatched: 5. CDR1 and CDR2 (germline): DFQATT, SNEGSKA (reference sequence). The CDR3 loop spans 15 amino acids. CDR3 coding DNA: TGCAGTGCTAGTATCGCTAGCGGGACCTACAATGAGCAGTTCTTC. Translating gives CSASIASGTYNEQFF.

This clonotype was recorded a few times. The V call is TRBV7-9, the J call TRBJ2-2, with 11 bases that match TRBD2. The CDR3 is 14 amino acids. Unmatched junction bases numbered 2, after V lost 5 bases and J lost 6 bases. Looked up from germline, CDR1 is SEHNR and CDR2 is FQNEAQ (reference sequence). The CDR3 DNA sequence: TGTGCCAGCAGCGTTAGCGGGAGGGCCGGGGAGCTGTTTTTT. It is translated as CASSVSGRAGELFF.

A few counts support this clonotype. This chain links TRBV11-2 with TRBJ1-4; possibly TRBD1 for D (5 bases). V lost 3 bases, J lost 15 bases, and 11 bases lay in between. CDR3 length: 11 amino acids. Germline CDR1 SGHAT, CDR2 FQNNGV. The CDR3: CASSFREEVFF. For the CDR3, the DNA is TGTGCCAGCAGCTTCAGGGAGGAGGTGTTTTTT.

This clonotype was seen a few times. The chain joins TRBV29-1 to TRBJ2-7, with TRBD2 matching over 8 bases. Germline-derived CDR1 and CDR2 are SQVTM and ANQGSEA. The CDR3 extends over 16 amino acids. Trimming took 5 bases from V and 0 from J; bases not matched to a gene: 12. The CDR3 DNA reads as TGCAGCGTTCTCAGGTTTGGCGGGGGGAACTCCTACGAGCAGTACTTC. It yields the protein CSVLRFGGGNSYEQYF.

In this sample, this clonotype turned up a few times. CDR3 region: CASSRGEWRGAYNEQFF. In nucleotides, the CDR3 is TGTGCCAGCAGCCGGGGAGAGTGGCGGGGGGCCTACAATGAGCAGTTCTTC. The chain employs TRBV11-1 and TRBJ2-1; the match to TRBD2 covers 8 bases. Germline trimming cut 5 bases from V and 2 bases from J; bases unmatched to any gene: 11. The CDR3 has 17 amino acids. Germline V gene data show CDR1 as SGHAT and CDR2 as FQDESV (reference sequence).

This clonotype was detected once. The gene calls are TRBV5-5 and TRBJ1-1; no reliable D call. The V gene's germline CDR1 is SGHKS and CDR2 YYEKEE (reference sequence). V was cut by 7 bases and J by 1 base, with 26 bases left in between. The CDR3 length is 18 residues. The CDR3 sequence is CASHKQWGKGLANTEAFF. The DNA of the CDR3 is TGTGCCAGCCACAAACAATGGGGTAAAGGTTTGGCGAACACTGAAGCTTTCTTT.

This clonotype was observed a handful of times. CDR3 sequence reads: CSAFGTSEKLFF. CDR3 nucleotides: TGCAGTGCTTTCGGGACAAGCGAAAAACTGTTTTTT. The chain uses TRBV20-1 and TRBJ1-4; D is perhaps TRBD1 (6 bases). The CDR3 runs 12 residues. The V gene's germline CDR1 is DFQATT and CDR2 SNEGSKA (reference sequence). V was shortened by 5 bases and J by 8 bases, with 12 bases between the two germline ends.

The chain joins TRBV6-5 to TRBJ2-7; 7 nucleotides align to TRBD1. The germline V gene has CDR1 MNHEY and CDR2 SVGAGI. The CDR3 is 15 amino acids. V lost 4 bases, J lost 3 bases, and 9 bases stayed unmatched. The CDR3 DNA sequence: TGTGCCAGCAGTTCACAGGGGACCGCCTTCTACGAGCAGTACTTC. Translation gives CASSSQGTAFYEQYF.

This clonotype was observed a few times. CDR3 residues: CASSYPGTGDYPPLYQETQYF. The CDR3 DNA reads as TGTGCCAGCAGTTACCCGGGGACAGGGGATTACCCACCTTTGTACCAAGAGACCCAGTACTTC. This sequence joins TRBV6-2 or TRBV6-3 and TRBJ2-5, with 10 bases fitting TRBD1. This CDR3 comprises 21 residues. Germline loops: CDR1 MNHEY, CDR2 SVGEGT. Unmatched junction bases numbered 18, after V lost 2 bases and J lost 0 bases.

V usage is TRBV7-2 and J usage is TRBJ1-6; D unclear. The CDR3 loop spans 12 amino acids. From germline, CDR1 is SGHTA and CDR2 FQGNSA. V was clipped by 5 bases and J by 7 bases, with 6 bases between them. The CDR3 region has the DNA TGTGCCAGCAGCCGGACCAATTCACCCCTCCACTTT. Translated, it gives CASSRTNSPLHF.